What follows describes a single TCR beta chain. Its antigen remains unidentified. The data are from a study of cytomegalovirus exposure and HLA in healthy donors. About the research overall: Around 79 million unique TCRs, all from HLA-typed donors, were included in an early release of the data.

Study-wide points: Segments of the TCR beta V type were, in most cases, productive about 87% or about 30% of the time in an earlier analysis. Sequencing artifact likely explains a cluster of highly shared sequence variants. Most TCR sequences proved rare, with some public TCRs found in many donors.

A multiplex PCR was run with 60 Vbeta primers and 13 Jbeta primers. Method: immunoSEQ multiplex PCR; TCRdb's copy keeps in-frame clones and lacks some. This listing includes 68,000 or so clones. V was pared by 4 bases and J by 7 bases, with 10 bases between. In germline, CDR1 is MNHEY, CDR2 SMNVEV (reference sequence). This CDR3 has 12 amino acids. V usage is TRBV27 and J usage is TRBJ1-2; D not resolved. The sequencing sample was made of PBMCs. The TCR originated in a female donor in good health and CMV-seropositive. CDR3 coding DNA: TGTGCCAGCAGTTCTGCCACGGGTGGCTACACCTTC. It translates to CASSSATGGYTF.